This is a list of T cell receptor beta chains from one sample in a study of blood T cell repertoires in COVID-19. Assay: immunoSEQ multiplex PCR; the TCRdb copy retains only in-frame clones and omits some. The data show about 150,000 clones, 75% to 85% seen once. Sequenced material: peripheral blood. Receptors originate from a woman aged 55-75 years with COVID-19, enrolled during active disease. Both conserved end residues are part of each CDR3. The D gene is left open where the match is weak. Part of the rows lack a size; the others show once, few, many or a class for expanded clones.

d_call,v_call,clone_size,cdr3_length,j_call,cdr3_aa,cdr3_nt
TRBD1,TRBV6-1,NA,19,TRBJ1-1,CASSEVGGQGKRMNTEAFF,TGTGCCAGCAGTGAAGTAGGGGGACAGGGGAAAAGAATGAACACTGAAGCTTTCTTT
TRBD2,TRBV7-8,many,18,TRBJ2-2,CALARTSGRASNTGELFF,TGTGCTCTGGCCAGGACTAGCGGGAGGGCCTCGAACACCGGGGAGCTGTTTTTT
NA,TRBV12-3/TRBV12-4,NA,13,TRBJ1-2,CASSSRGRVGYTF,TGTGCCAGCAGCTCCCGGGGGAGGGTCGGCTACACCTTC
TRBD2,TRBV12-5,few,15,TRBJ2-5,CASGLGSGGMRTQYF,TGTGCTAGTGGTTTAGGAAGCGGGGGCATGAGGACCCAGTACTTC
TRBD2,TRBV2,NA,13,TRBJ2-2,CASKRENTGELFF,TGTGCCAGCAAGCGGGAGAACACCGGGGAGCTGTTTTTT
NA,TRBV11-2,NA,16,TRBJ1-3,CASSLAAPGQGNTIYF,TGTGCCAGCAGCTTAGCCGCCCCGGGACAAGGAAACACCATATATTTT
TRBD1,TRBV6-2/TRBV6-3,NA,15,TRBJ1-1,CASSPRPDRASEAFF,TGTGCCAGCAGTCCCCGCCCCGACAGGGCTTCTGAAGCTTTCTTT
NA,TRBV3-1/TRBV3-2,NA,13,TRBJ1-3,CASSRDTRNTIYF,TGTGCCAGCAGCCGGGACACCCGAAACACCATATATTTT
TRBD1,TRBV19,once,15,TRBJ1-4,CASTRLGTGGEKLFF,TGTGCCAGTACCCGGCTGGGGACAGGGGGTGAAAAACTGTTTTTT
NA,TRBV27,NA,16,TRBJ1-3,CASSLSGPASGNTIYF,TGTGCCAGCAGTTTATCGGGCCCGGCCTCTGGAAACACCATATATTTT
TRBD1,TRBV15,NA,16,TRBJ1-5,CATSRIRTGQDQPQHF,TGTGCCACCAGCAGAATTCGGACAGGGCAGGATCAGCCCCAGCATTTT
TRBD1,TRBV5-4,NA,14,TRBJ2-2,CASSKDRGGGELFF,TGTGCCAGCAGCAAGGACAGGGGTGGCGGGGAGCTGTTTTTT
NA,TRBV6-1,NA,15,TRBJ1-2,CASSEWQQVNYGYTF,TGTGCCAGCAGTGAATGGCAACAAGTAAACTATGGCTACACCTTC